This entry lists 14 T cell receptor beta chains sequenced from one sample in a study of chemoradiotherapy in HPV16-positive cancers. Clones were sequenced by immunoSEQ multiplex PCR, and TCRdb holds only the in-frame ones, with some missing. In the table there are about 21,000 clones, about 90% of which are singletons. The starting material was blood, obtained from a patient who underwent chemoradiotherapy. These receptors were obtained from a human donor with HPV-associated anogenital cancer.

In DNA, the CDR3 is TGCAGCGTTGGCGGGAGCTCTGGAAACACCATATATTTT. Encoded protein: CSVGGSSGNTIYF. The V and J genes are TRBV29-1 and TRBJ1-3; D remains ambiguous. The CDR3 runs to 13 residues. Germline-derived CDR1 and CDR2 are SQVTM and ANQGSEA. The V end was cut by 4 bases, the J end by 0 bases, with 7 bases between.

The chain has TRBV7-9 and TRBJ2-5; 7 bases line up with TRBD2. The J call is uncertain, as TRBJ2-7 better fits the DNA end. CDR3 length: 15 residues. Per the germline V gene, CDR1 is SEHNR and CDR2 is FQNEAQ (reference sequence). The CDR3 DNA sequence: TGTGCCAGCAGCCTGAGTGGCGGGAGAACGGACGAGCAGTACTTC. Amino acid sequence: CASSLSGGRTDEQYF.

The rearrangement joins TRBV14 to TRBJ1-5, with D maybe TRBD1 (5 bases). Trimming cost V 9 bases and J 8 bases, with 20 bases left between them. Looked up from germline, CDR1 is SGHDN and CDR2 is FVKESK. The CDR3 covers 14 residues. The CDR3 DNA is TGTGCCAGATCTGGGGCCGATCTTGTTGAGCCCCAGCATTTT. Translating gives CARSGADLVEPQHF.

This chain joins TRBV4-3 and TRBJ2-3, with 10 bases that match TRBD2. Unmatched junction bases numbered 6, after V lost 8 bases and J lost 1 base. The length of the CDR3 is 15 residues. The germline gives CDR1 LGHNA, CDR2 YSLEER. The CDR3 sequence is CASQLTSGGTDTQYF. For the CDR3, the DNA is TGCGCCAGCCAGCTTACTAGCGGGGGCACAGATACGCAGTATTTT.

In this sample, this clone turned up once. The gene calls are TRBV9 and TRBJ1-4; no reliable D call. V was cut by 0 bases and J by 0 bases, with 9 bases left in between. This CDR3 contains 16 residues. CDR1 SGDLS and CDR2 YYNGEE come from the germline V gene. This CDR3 reads CASSVGVPATNEKLFF. The CDR3 DNA is TGTGCCAGCAGCGTAGGAGTCCCTGCAACTAATGAAAAACTGTTTTTT.

The V and J genes are TRBV23-1 and TRBJ2-7; D gene uncertain. TRBV23-1 is recorded as an ORF, its role being uncertain. The length of the CDR3 is 15 residues. V was clipped by 0 bases and J by 6 bases, with 15 bases between them. The CDR3 protein is CASSQSISVGSEQYF. The CDR3 bases are TGCGCCAGCAGTCAATCCATCTCGGTGGGGTCCGAGCAGTACTTC.

The chain joins TRBV5-1 to TRBJ1-1; D may be TRBD1 (5 bases). Trimming shortened V by 3 bases and J by 1 base, and 10 bases separated the two germline ends. This CDR3 has 14 amino acids. Germline CDR1 and CDR2: SGHRS and YFSETQ. The CDR3 sequence: CASSSGGGNTEAFF. The CDR3 DNA is TGCGCCAGCAGCTCCGGGGGAGGGAACACTGAAGCTTTCTTT.

The chain combines TRBV10-1 with TRBJ2-7; D not resolved. This CDR3 has 13 amino acids. Trimming cost V 3 bases and J 2 bases, with 8 bases left between them. From germline, CDR1 is WNHNN and CDR2 SYGVQD (reference sequence). The CDR3 loop is CASSESEAYEQYF. CDR3 nucleotides: TGCGCCAGCAGTGAATCAGAAGCCTACGAGCAGTACTTC.

Here the CDR3 DNA reads TGTGCAGTCGGGGCTCAAGAGACCCAGTACTTC. Its protein is CAVGAQETQYF. The chain combines TRBV5-4 with TRBJ2-5, with D perhaps given as TRBD1 or TRBD2 (5 bases each). This CDR3 comprises 11 residues. CDR1 is SGHNT and CDR2 is YYREEE in the germline V gene (reference sequence).

This chain connects TRBV19 to TRBJ1-3; D is ambiguous. Germline V CDR1 and CDR2: LNHDA, SQIVND (reference sequence). The CDR3 loop spans 12 amino acids. V lost 6 bases to trimming and J lost 0 bases, with 3 bases between them. In nucleotides, the CDR3 is TGTGCCAGTAGCCTCTCTGGAAACACCATATATTTT. This codes for CASSLSGNTIYF.

The rearrangement joins TRBV30 to TRBJ2-3; TRBD2 matches at 12 bases. The CDR3 extends over 17 amino acids. The V segment lost 8 bases and the J segment 2 bases; nucleotides outside the gene matches: 14. In germline, CDR1 is GTSNPN, CDR2 SVGIG (reference sequence). The CDR3 region has the DNA TGTGCCCAGTTCATGGAGCTAGCGGGAGGGGTCACAGATACGCAGTATTTT. Its protein is CAQFMELAGGVTDTQYF.

This clone was counted a few times. The chain combines TRBV29-1 with TRBJ1-2; 9 bases align to TRBD1. Germline V lookup: CDR1 SQVTM, CDR2 ANQGSEA. The CDR3 runs 14 residues. The trim removed 8 bases at V and 2 bases at J, leaving 9 bases unmatched. In DNA, the CDR3 is TGCAGCACAACCCAGGGACAGGGCAACTATGGCTACACCTTC. Protein product: CSTTQGQGNYGYTF.

This chain connects TRBV7-8 to TRBJ2-7, with 7 bases fitting TRBD2. Germline trimming cut 5 bases from V and 3 bases from J; bases unmatched to any gene: 7. The CDR3 runs to 14 residues. Germline V CDR1 and CDR2: SGHVS, FQNEAQ. CDR3: CASSRLGGGYEQYF. Here the CDR3 DNA reads TGTGCCAGCAGCCGCTTGGGGGGGGGCTACGAGCAGTACTTC.

This clone was seen more than once but under ten times. The chain has TRBV10-3 and TRBJ2-7; no reliable D call. The CDR3 length is 12 residues. Per germline, CDR1 ENHRY and CDR2 SYGVKD. Trimming took 3 bases from V and 0 from J, leaving 3 bases between them. Written as DNA, the CDR3 is TGTGCCATCAGTGACAGCTCCTACGAGCAGTACTTC. Amino acid sequence: CAISDSSYEQYF.